This entry lists 31 T cell receptor beta chains sequenced from one sample in a study of blood T cell repertoires in COVID-19. Only in-frame clones appear in the TCRdb table, and some are missing; sequencing was by immunoSEQ multiplex PCR. Of around 63,000 clones in the sample, under 90% were seen once. The sequencing input was peripheral blood. The origin of the receptors is a woman aged 80 or over with active or convalescent COVID-19.

The rearrangement links TRBV5-1 to TRBJ2-1; tentative D call: TRBD1 (6 bases). Germline loops: CDR1 SGHRS, CDR2 YFSETQ. The CDR3 is made up of 13 amino acids. V dropped 1 base and J dropped 8 bases, with 10 bases sitting between them. This CDR3 is CASSLTGLYEQFF. The CDR3, as DNA: TGCGCCAGCAGCTTGACAGGGCTATATGAGCAGTTCTTC.

V gene TRBV15 combines with J gene TRBJ2-7; no reliable D call. This CDR3 has 13 amino acids. Germline CDR1 LNHNV, CDR2 YYDKDF (reference sequence). Trimming stripped 5 bases from V and 4 bases from J, with 12 bases between. The CDR3 is CATSQNPTYEQYF. CDR3 in DNA: TGTGCCACCAGCCAAAACCCAACTTACGAGCAGTACTTC.

This chain connects TRBV6-5 to TRBJ2-3, with 7 nucleotides matching TRBD2. J gave up 0 bases and V 0 bases, and 3 bases lay outside the gene matches. The CDR3 covers 16 residues. Germline V CDR1 and CDR2: MNHEY, SVGAGI. The CDR3, as DNA: TGTGCCAGCAGTTACTCGGGGCGGGGGAGCACAGATACGCAGTATTTT. Translation gives CASSYSGRGSTDTQYF.

Points on this clone: Different DNA sequences within this sample yield the same CDR3. This rearrangement joins TRBV10-1 to TRBJ1-1; a possible D gene is TRBD1 (6 bases). Trimming took off 4 bases at V and 1 base at J, with 7 bases between the two ends. Germline CDR1 reads WNHNN; CDR2 reads SYGVQD (reference sequence). The CDR3 totals 13 residues. DNA for the CDR3: TGCGCCAGCAGTGTGACAGGGAACACTGAAGCTTTCTTT. Its translation is CASSVTGNTEAFF.

This clone was detected only a few times. The genes are TRBV7-2 and TRBJ2-1, with D tentatively TRBD2 (6 bases). Trimming stripped 0 bases from V and 8 bases from J, with 11 bases between. Germline CDR1 reads SGHTA; CDR2 reads FQGNSA. The CDR3 covers 14 residues. For the CDR3, the DNA is TGTGCCAGCAGCTTAGCTCGGCTAGCGTATGAGCAGTTCTTC. It specifies CASSLARLAYEQFF.

This sequence joins TRBV5-1 and TRBJ2-1; D might be TRBD1 (6 bases). V lost 2 bases and J lost 12, with 21 bases in between. Looked up from germline, CDR1 is SGHRS and CDR2 is YFSETQ. The CDR3 runs 15 residues. The CDR3 spells CASSFGQTADLGQFF. The DNA of the CDR3 is TGCGCCAGCAGCTTTGGACAGACCGCCGATCTGGGGCAGTTCTTC.

V usage is TRBV21-1 and J usage is TRBJ2-3; TRBD2, the table's D call, was not compared with the DNA. TRBV21-1 is labeled a pseudogene. The CDR3 runs to 14 residues. In DNA, the CDR3 is TGTGCCAGCAGCAAAGCTGTCCCTCCGGGATCGCAGTATTTT. Translation gives CASSKAVPPGSQYF.

V and J are TRBV2 and TRBJ1-6, with 8 bases aligning to TRBD1. There are 13 residues in the CDR3. The germline V gene has CDR1 SNHLY and CDR2 FYNNEI. With 7 bases clipped from V and 5 bases from J, the junction kept 1 base outside the gene matches. The CDR3 loop is CASTGQDNSPLHF. CDR3 nucleotides: TGTGCCAGCACGGGACAGGATAATTCACCCCTCCACTTT.

CDR3 in amino acids: CASQLTESYEQYF. The CDR3 nucleotides are TGTGCCAGCCAGTTAACAGAGTCCTACGAGCAGTACTTC. V and J are TRBV12-3 or TRBV12-4 and TRBJ2-7; D unresolved. The V end lost 8 bases, the J end lost 1 base, and 12 bases lay between the germline ends. The CDR3 is 13 amino acids.

The rearrangement links TRBV5-8 to TRBJ1-5; D ambiguous. The CDR3 loop spans 11 amino acids. CDR1 and CDR2 from the germline V gene are SGHTS and YDEGEE. The germline V and J ends were trimmed by 3 bases and 5 bases, with 3 bases remaining between them. The CDR3 nucleotides read TGTGCCAGCAGCTCCTATCAGCCCCAGCATTTT. The encoded protein is CASSSYQPQHF.

V is TRBV7-3 and J is TRBJ2-1, with D possibly matching TRBD2 (6 bases). The CDR3 spans 15 residues. Germline V gene lookup returns CDR1 SGHTA and CDR2 FQGTGA. Deletions cut 4 bases from V and 0 bases from J, with 10 bases between. The CDR3 is CASSSGLSSYNEQFF. The DNA for the CDR3 is TGTGCCAGCAGCTCGGGACTCTCCTCCTACAATGAGCAGTTCTTC.

The rearrangement joins TRBV5-4 to TRBJ2-5; TRBD2 agrees at 9 bases. The trim removed 4 bases at V and 0 bases at J, leaving 10 bases unmatched. This CDR3 has 17 residues. Germline lookup yields CDR1 SGHNT and CDR2 YYREEE (reference sequence). The CDR3 spells CASSPDGLAGNQETQYF. CDR3 coding DNA: TGTGCCAGCAGCCCCGACGGTCTAGCGGGGAACCAAGAGACCCAGTACTTC. Combining the CDR3 with reference TRBV5-4 and TRBJ2-5 gives the whole variable domain ETGVTQSPTHLIKTRGQQVTLRCSSQSGHNTVSWYQQALGQGPQFIFQYYREEENGRGNFPPRFSGLQFPNYSSELNVNALELDDSALYLCASSPDGLAGNQETQYFGPGTRLLVL.

The genes are TRBV19 and TRBJ2-7, with D possibly TRBD1 on 6 matching bases. CDR1 LNHDA and CDR2 SQIVND come from the germline V gene (reference sequence). CDR3 length: 11 amino acids. Trimming cost V 11 bases and J 2 bases, with 10 bases left between them. The CDR3 DNA is TGTGCCTCTGGGGGCCCCTACGAGCAGTACTTC. This gives the protein CASGGPYEQYF.

The rearrangement links TRBV11-2 to TRBJ2-1; weak D call: TRBD1 (6 bases). V lost 0 bases, J lost 6 bases, and 18 bases lay in between. The length of the CDR3 is 17 residues. From germline, CDR1 is SGHAT and CDR2 FQNNGV. The DNA for the CDR3 is TGTGCCAGCAGCTTAGAGAGGGACACCTTGAGGTTCAATGAGCAGTTCTTC. The encoded protein is CASSLERDTLRFNEQFF.

V and J are TRBV7-9 and TRBJ1-2, with 8 bases that match TRBD1. With V trimmed by 6 bases and J by 5 bases, 14 bases remained unmatched. Germline CDR1 SEHNR, CDR2 FQNEAQ (reference sequence). The CDR3 totals 16 residues. The CDR3 region has the DNA TGTGCCAGCAGTCCACCGCCAGGGGGCGCAGAATATGGCTACACCTTC. Translating gives CASSPPPGGAEYGYTF.

The chain recombines TRBV7-2 with TRBJ1-6; a possible D gene is TRBD1 (6 bases). Germline V CDR1 and CDR2: SGHTA, FQGNSA. The CDR3 sequence is 16 residues long. Deletions cut 5 bases from V and 2 bases from J, with 13 bases between. In nucleotides, the CDR3 is TGTGCCAGCAGCCCTGCCACAGGGCCCTATAATTCACCCCTCCACTTT. Translation gives CASSPATGPYNSPLHF.

Turning to this clone: The limits of the CDR3 on the DNA are not certain, so only TCRdb's listed CDR3 is given. The chain employs TRBV11-2 and TRBJ1-3; TRBD1, the table's D call, lacks a check against the DNA. CDR1 and CDR2 from the germline V gene are SGHAT and FQNNGV. The CDR3 has 15 residues if both end residues are counted. CDR3 amino acids: CASSFGPGSGNTIYF.

The V call is TRBV5-5, the J call TRBJ1-3, with 8 bases matching TRBD1. The V segment lost 0 bases and the J segment 4 bases; nucleotides outside the gene matches: 18. Germline V gene data show CDR1 as SGHKS and CDR2 as YYEKEE (reference sequence). CDR3 length: 20 amino acids. The CDR3 DNA reads as TGTGCCAGCAGCTTGGTCCCAGCGGGCAGGGGGCTTTCTTCAGGAAACACCATATATTTT. Protein: CASSLVPAGRGLSSGNTIYF.

This chain links TRBV20-1 with TRBJ2-2; 8 bases are shared with TRBD1. The germline gives CDR1 DFQATT, CDR2 SNEGSKA (reference sequence). After removal of 3 bases from V and 4 bases from J, the junction contained 7 bases not matched to a gene. The CDR3 runs to 15 residues. The CDR3 nucleotides read TGCAGTGCTAGTGCAGGGGGCCGGGGCACCGGGGAGCTGTTTTTT. Translation: CSASAGGRGTGELFF.

The V gene is TRBV27, the J gene TRBJ2-7; D possibly corresponds to TRBD2 (6 bases). The CDR3 is 13 amino acids. The V and J ends lost 6 bases and 3 bases respectively, with 12 bases between them. CDR1 is MNHEY and CDR2 is SMNVEV in the germline V gene (reference sequence). The CDR3 coding sequence is TGTGCCAGCAGACTTACCGGGGGCTACGAGCAGTACTTC. This gives the protein CASRLTGGYEQYF.

This clone was detected a few times. The chain links TRBV7-3 to TRBJ2-1; maybe TRBD2 (5 bases). The germline CDR1 and CDR2 sequences are SGHTA and FQGTGA. Trimming left V 0 bases short and J 0 bases short, with 9 bases between. The CDR3 length is 16 residues. CDR3 sequence reads: CASSLTRVLSYNEQFF. The CDR3, as DNA: TGTGCCAGCAGCTTAACGAGGGTTCTCTCCTACAATGAGCAGTTCTTC.

Note on this clone: A read error may produce the germline difference seen at one junction end. The chain joins TRBV7-7 to TRBJ2-5, with a weak D call TRBD2 (5 bases). CDR1 SSHAT and CDR2 FNYEAQ come from the germline V gene (reference sequence). CDR3 size: 16 residues. The CDR3 region is CASSLVGLSGQETQYF. Written as DNA, the CDR3 is TGTGCTAGCAGCTTAGTCGGGTTATCGGGGCAAGAGACCCAGTACTTC.

This sequence joins TRBV7-9 and TRBJ2-7; D remains ambiguous. This CDR3 is 11 amino acids long. Germline V lookup: CDR1 SEHNR, CDR2 FQNEAQ (reference sequence). V was pared by 1 base and J by 13 bases, with 11 bases between. The CDR3 nucleotides are TGTGCCAGCAGCTTAGAGCAGAGGATATACTTC. Encoded protein: CASSLEQRIYF.

This clone was counted a few times. V is TRBV11-2 and J is TRBJ2-3; 13 bases align to TRBD2. The CDR3 length is 15 residues. CDR1 and CDR2 (germline): SGHAT, FQNNGV. The ends lost 4 bases at V and 5 bases at J; junction bases unmatched: 3. CDR3 residues: CASSSLAGGKDTQYF. The CDR3 region has the DNA TGTGCCAGCAGCTCACTAGCGGGGGGGAAAGATACGCAGTATTTT.

The rearrangement links TRBV6-2 or TRBV6-3 to TRBJ2-2; D may be TRBD1 (6 bases). Trimming left V 1 base short and J 0 bases short, with 6 bases between. Germline V gene data show CDR1 as MNHEY and CDR2 as SVGEGT. This CDR3 comprises 15 residues. The CDR3, as DNA: TGTGCCAGCAGTTACTGGGGGCCGAACACCGGGGAGCTGTTTTTT. This encodes CASSYWGPNTGELFF.

The CDR3 reads CASSRRTLAKNIQYF. CDR3 sequence (DNA): TGTGCCAGCAGCCGTCGAACTCTAGCCAAAAACATTCAGTACTTC. This chain links TRBV7-2 with TRBJ2-4, with D unresolved. Trimming left V 5 bases short and J 0 bases short, with 11 bases between. This CDR3 contains 15 residues. Germline CDR1 is SGHTA and CDR2 is FQGNSA.

This clone has more than one count but fewer than ten. The V gene is TRBV9, the J gene TRBJ2-3, with TRBD2 matching 10 bases. CDR1 and CDR2 (germline): SGDLS, YYNGEE. This CDR3 contains 18 residues. The V segment lost 3 bases and the J segment 1 base; nucleotides outside the gene matches: 11. CDR3 bases: TGTGCCAGCAGCGAACCGGGACTAGCGATTCTCCGCACAGATACGCAGTATTTT. It codes for CASSEPGLAILRTDTQYF.

The V call is TRBV19, the J call TRBJ1-2; D is ambiguous. Germline CDR1 and CDR2: LNHDA and SQIVND (reference sequence). Between the trimmed V and J ends, which lost 11 bases and 2 bases, there was a span of 12 bases. CDR3 length: 12 residues. This CDR3 reads CAGGPGNYGYTF. The CDR3 DNA reads TGTGCCGGCGGCCCCGGGAACTATGGCTACACCTTC. The whole variable domain, filled in from reference TRBV19 and TRBJ1-2, reads DGGITQSPKYLFRKEGQNVTLSCEQNLNHDAMYWYRQDPGQGLRLIYYSQIVNDFQKGDIAEGYSVSREKKESFPLTVTSAQKNPTAFYLCAGGPGNYGYTFGSGTRLTVV.

The chain employs TRBV19 and TRBJ1-5; D uncertain. The CDR3 length is 16 residues. CDR1 is LNHDA, CDR2 SQIVND, per germline (reference sequence). The V end lost 6 bases, the J end lost 1 base, and 16 bases lay between the germline ends. CDR3 DNA sequence: TGTGCCAGTAGCCCAGTACCGGGAGGAAGCAATCAGCCCCAGCATTTT. This translates into CASSPVPGGSNQPQHF.

V is TRBV3-1 (or the pseudogene TRBV3-2) and J is TRBJ1-5; D not resolved. V lost 1 base to trimming and J lost 3 bases, with 4 bases between them. The CDR3 consists of 13 residues. Germline V gene lookup returns CDR1 LGHDT and CDR2 YNNKEL (reference sequence). This CDR3 reads CASSQGLNQPQHF. Here the CDR3 DNA reads TGTGCCAGCAGCCAAGGTCTCAATCAGCCCCAGCATTTT.

This clone was recorded only once. The chain couples TRBV15 to TRBJ1-3; D not resolved. Germline V gene sequence: CDR1 LNHNV, CDR2 YYDKDF (reference sequence). CDR3 length equals 15 residues. The V end was cut by 1 base, the J end by 3 bases, with 10 bases between. This CDR3 is CATSRGRDSGNTIYF. DNA for the CDR3: TGTGCCACCAGCAGAGGTCGGGATAGTGGAAACACCATATATTTT.